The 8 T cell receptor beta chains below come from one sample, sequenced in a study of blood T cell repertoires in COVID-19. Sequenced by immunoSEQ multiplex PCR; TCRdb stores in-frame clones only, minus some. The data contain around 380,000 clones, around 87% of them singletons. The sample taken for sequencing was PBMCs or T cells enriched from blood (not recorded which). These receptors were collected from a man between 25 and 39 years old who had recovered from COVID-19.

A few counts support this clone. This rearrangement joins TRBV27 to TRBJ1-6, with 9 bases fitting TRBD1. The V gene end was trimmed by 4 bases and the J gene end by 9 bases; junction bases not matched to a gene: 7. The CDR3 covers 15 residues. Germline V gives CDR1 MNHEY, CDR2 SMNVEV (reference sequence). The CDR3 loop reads CASSSPGQGGSPLHF. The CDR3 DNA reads TGTGCCAGCAGTTCGCCGGGACAGGGTGGTTCACCCCTCCACTTT.

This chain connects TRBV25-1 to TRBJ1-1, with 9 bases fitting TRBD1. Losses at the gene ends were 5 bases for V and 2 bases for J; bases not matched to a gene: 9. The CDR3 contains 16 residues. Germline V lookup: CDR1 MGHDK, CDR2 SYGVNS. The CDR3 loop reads CASSSHYTGGNTEAFF. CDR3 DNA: TGTGCCAGCAGTTCGCATTATACAGGGGGCAACACTGAAGCTTTCTTT.

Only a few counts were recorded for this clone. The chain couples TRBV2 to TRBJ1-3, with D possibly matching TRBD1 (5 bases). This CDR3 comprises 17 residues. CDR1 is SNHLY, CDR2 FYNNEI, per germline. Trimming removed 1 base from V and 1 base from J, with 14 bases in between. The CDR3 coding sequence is TGTGCCAGCAGTGAAGAGGCGGGGGGGGTATCTGGAAACACCATATATTTT. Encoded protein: CASSEEAGGVSGNTIYF.

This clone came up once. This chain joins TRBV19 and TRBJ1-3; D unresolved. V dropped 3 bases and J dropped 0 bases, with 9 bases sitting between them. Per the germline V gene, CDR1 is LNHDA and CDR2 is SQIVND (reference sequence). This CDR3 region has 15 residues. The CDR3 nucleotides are TGTGCCAGTAGTATTCGGAGCGCCTCTGGAAACACCATATATTTT. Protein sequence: CASSIRSASGNTIYF.

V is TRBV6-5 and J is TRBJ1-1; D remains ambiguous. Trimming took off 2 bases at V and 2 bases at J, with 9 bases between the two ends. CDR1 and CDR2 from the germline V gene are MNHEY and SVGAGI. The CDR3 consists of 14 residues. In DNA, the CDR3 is TGTGCCAGCAGTTACGACAACTTTAACACTGAAGCTTTCTTT. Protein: CASSYDNFNTEAFF.

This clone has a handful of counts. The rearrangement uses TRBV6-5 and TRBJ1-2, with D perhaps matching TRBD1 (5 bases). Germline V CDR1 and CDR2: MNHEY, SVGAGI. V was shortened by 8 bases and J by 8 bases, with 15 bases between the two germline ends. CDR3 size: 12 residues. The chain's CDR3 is CASGEQVWGYTF. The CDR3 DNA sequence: TGTGCCAGCGGAGAACAGGTCTGGGGCTACACCTTC.

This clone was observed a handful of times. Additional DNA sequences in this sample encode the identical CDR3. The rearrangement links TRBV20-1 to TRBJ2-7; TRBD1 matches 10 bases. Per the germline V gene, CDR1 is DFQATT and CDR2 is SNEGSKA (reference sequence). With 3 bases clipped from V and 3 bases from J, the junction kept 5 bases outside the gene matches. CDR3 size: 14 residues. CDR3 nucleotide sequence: TGCAGTGCTAGTGGACAGGGGGGAAGCTACGAGCAGTACTTC. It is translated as CSASGQGGSYEQYF.

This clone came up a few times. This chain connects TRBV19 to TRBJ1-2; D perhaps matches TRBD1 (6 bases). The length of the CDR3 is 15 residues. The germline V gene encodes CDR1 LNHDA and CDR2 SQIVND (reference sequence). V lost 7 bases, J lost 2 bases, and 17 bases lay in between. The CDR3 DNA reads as TGTGCCAGTAACGACGACAGGCAGCAGAACTATGGCTACACCTTC. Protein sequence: CASNDDRQQNYGYTF.